The clone carrying this T cell receptor (beta chain) appeared a single time. This table comes from immunoSEQ multiplex PCR, and its TCRdb copy is limited to in-frame clones, with some not included. This sample carries some 86,000 clones, around 80% of them seen once, and the ten largest clones take more than 20%. This sample was taken from a study of T cell responses to AZD1222 COVID-19 vaccine. V lost 5 bases, J lost 9 bases, and 17 bases lay in between. CDR3 length: 14 residues. Germline-derived CDR1 and CDR2 are SGHTA and FQGNSA. The input for sequencing was peripheral blood, taken on day 0 of AZD1222 vaccination. The J gene is TRBJ1-5, the V gene TRBV7-2; weak D call: TRBD1 (5 bases). The receptor comes from an adult in good health. Here the CDR3 DNA reads TGTGCCAGCAGCCTTGGGACCACCCGGGGGCCCCAGCATTTT. Protein sequence: CASSLGTTRGPQHF.